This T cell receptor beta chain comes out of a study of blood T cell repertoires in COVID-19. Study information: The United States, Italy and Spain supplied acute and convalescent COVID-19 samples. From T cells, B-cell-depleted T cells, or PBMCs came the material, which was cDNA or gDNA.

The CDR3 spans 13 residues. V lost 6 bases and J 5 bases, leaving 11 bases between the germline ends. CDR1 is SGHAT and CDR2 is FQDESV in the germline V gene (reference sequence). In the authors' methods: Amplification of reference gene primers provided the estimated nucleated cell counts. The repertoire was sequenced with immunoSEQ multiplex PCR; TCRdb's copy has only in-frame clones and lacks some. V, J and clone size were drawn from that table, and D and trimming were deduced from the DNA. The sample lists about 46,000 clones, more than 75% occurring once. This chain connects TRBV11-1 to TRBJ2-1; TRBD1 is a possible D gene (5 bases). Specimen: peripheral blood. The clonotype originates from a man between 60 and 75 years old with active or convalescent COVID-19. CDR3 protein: CASRTELNNEQFF. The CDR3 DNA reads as TGTGCCAGCAGGACAGAATTAAACAATGAGCAGTTCTTC.